The TCR beta chain under discussion was sequenced for a study of PD-1 blockade in classical Hodgkin lymphoma. Whole-study findings and limits: Compared with healthy donors, newly diagnosed patients reportedly showed lower baseline TCR diversity. Possibly reflecting disease activity or prior therapy, repertoire differences have causes that remain undefined.

Some clones are missing from TCRdb's copy, which holds only in-frame ones; the method was immunoSEQ multiplex PCR. This sample carries about 35,000 clones, approximately 90% of them seen once, and the ten largest clones take 0.22%. Comment on this clone: Its antigen is currently unknown.

Stated time point: newly diagnosed, previously untreated cHL patient sample. Magnetic negative selection purified CD4+ T cells from thawed PBMCs. Comparison samples consisted of PBMCs from newly diagnosed, untreated classical Hodgkin lymphoma. This clonotype was obtained from a human donor with classical Hodgkin lymphoma. The sequencing sample was made of CD4+ T cells from blood.

CDR3: CASSQLPGGGGDTQYF. The CDR3 DNA reads TGTGCCAGCAGCCAACTCCCAGGGGGCGGTGGAGATACGCAGTATTTT. The rearrangement links TRBV5-5 to TRBJ2-3; 8 bases match TRBD1. The trim removed 4 bases at V and 5 bases at J, leaving 12 bases unmatched. This CDR3 comprises 16 residues. Germline V lookup: CDR1 SGHKS, CDR2 YYEKEE (reference sequence). The full variable domain, its missing parts supplied by reference TRBV5-5 and TRBJ2-3, is DAGVTQSPTHLIKTRGQQVTLRCSPISGHKSVSWYQQVLGQGPQFIFQYYEKEERGRGNFPDRFSARQFPNYSSELNVNALLLGDSALYLCASSQLPGGGGDTQYFGPGTRLTVL.